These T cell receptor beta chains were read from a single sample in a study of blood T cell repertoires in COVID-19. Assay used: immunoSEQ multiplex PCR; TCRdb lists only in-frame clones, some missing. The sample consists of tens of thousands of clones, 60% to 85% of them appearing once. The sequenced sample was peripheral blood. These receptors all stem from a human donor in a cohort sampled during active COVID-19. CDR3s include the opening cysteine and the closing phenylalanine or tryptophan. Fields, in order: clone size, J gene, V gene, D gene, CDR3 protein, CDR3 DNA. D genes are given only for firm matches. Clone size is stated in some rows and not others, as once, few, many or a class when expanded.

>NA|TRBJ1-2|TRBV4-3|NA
CASSQAPGKGGYTF
TGCGCCAGCAGCCAAGCGCCAGGGAAGGGTGGCTACACCTTC
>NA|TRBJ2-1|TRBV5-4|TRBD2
CASSFLGLAAYNEQFF
TGTGCCAGCAGCTTCTTGGGGCTAGCGGCATACAATGAGCAGTTCTTC
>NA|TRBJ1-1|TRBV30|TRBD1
CAWGPPWGRGRITTAEAFF
TGTGCCTGGGGACCCCCATGGGGCAGGGGGCGCATAACGACAGCTGAAGCTTTCTTT
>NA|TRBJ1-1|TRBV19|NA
CASSIVQGEAFF
TGTGCCAGTAGTATTGTCCAGGGTGAAGCTTTCTTT
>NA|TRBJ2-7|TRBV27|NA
CASSLDRTYEQYF
TGTGCCAGCAGTTTAGACAGAACCTACGAGCAGTACTTC
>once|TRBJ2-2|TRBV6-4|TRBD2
CASSALAGDFTGELFF
TGTGCCAGCAGTGCACTAGCGGGGGATTTCACCGGGGAGCTGTTTTTT
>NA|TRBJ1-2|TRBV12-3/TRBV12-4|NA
CASGQGRHGYTF
TGTGCCAGCGGGCAGGGTCGGCATGGCTACACCTTC
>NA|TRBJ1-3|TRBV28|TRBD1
CASSSGTGLSGNTIYF
TGTGCCAGCAGCTCCGGGACAGGGCTTTCTGGAAACACCATATATTTT
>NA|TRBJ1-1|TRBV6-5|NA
CASSYTPYALEAFF
TGTGCCAGCAGTTACACACCATACGCTCTTGAAGCTTTCTTT
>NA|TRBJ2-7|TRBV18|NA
CASSPGQPYEQYF
TGTGCCAGCTCACCGGGCCAGCCCTACGAGCAGTACTTC
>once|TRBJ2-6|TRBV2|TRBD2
CASTPERGPFPGANVLTF
TGTGCCAGCACCCCGGAGCGGGGCCCATTCCCTGGGGCCAACGTCCTGACTTTC
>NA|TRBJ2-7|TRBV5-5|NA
CASSYRERSYEQYF
TGTGCCAGCAGCTACAGGGAAAGGTCCTACGAGCAGTACTTC
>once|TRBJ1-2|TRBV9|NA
CASSVGPSDWDGYTF
TGTGCCAGCAGCGTAGGGCCTTCGGACTGGGATGGCTACACCTTC
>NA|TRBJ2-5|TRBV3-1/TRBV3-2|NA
CASSHGETQYF
TGTGCCAGCAGCCACGGGGAGACCCAGTACTTC
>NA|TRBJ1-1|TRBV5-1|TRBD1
CASSLGGTGNTEAFF
TGCGCCAGCAGCTTGGGCGGGACAGGGAACACTGAAGCTTTCTTT
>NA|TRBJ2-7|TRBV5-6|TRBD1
CASSQNNDRERSEQYF
TGTGCCAGCAGCCAAAACAACGACAGGGAAAGAAGCGAGCAGTACTTC
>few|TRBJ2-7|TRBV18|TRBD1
CASSPDRANEQYF
TGTGCCAGCTCGCCGGACAGGGCGAACGAGCAGTACTTC
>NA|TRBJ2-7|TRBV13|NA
CASSTTGGGYEQYF
TGTGCCAGCAGCACCACAGGGGGGGGTTACGAGCAGTACTTC
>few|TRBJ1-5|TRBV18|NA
CASSPGGSGNQPQHF
TGTGCCAGCTCACCAGGGGGCTCGGGCAATCAGCCCCAGCATTTT
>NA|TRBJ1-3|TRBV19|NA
CATSSHRPGLVGNTIYF
TGTGCAACCAGTAGTCACCGCCCGGGACTAGTGGGAAACACCATATATTTT
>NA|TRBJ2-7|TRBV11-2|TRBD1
CASSRWHYDSQGVEQYF
TGTGCCAGCAGCCGCTGGCATTATGACAGCCAGGGGGTCGAGCAGTACTTC
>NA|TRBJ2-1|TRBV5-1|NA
CASSLSPSNEQFF
TGCGCCAGCAGCTTGTCTCCGAGCAATGAGCAGTTCTTC
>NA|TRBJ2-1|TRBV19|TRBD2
CASSNLAGAYNEQFF
TGTGCCAGTAGTAACCTAGCGGGAGCTTACAATGAGCAGTTCTTC
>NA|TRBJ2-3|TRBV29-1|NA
CSVGGSTDTQYF
TGCAGCGTCGGCGGGAGCACAGATACGCAGTATTTT
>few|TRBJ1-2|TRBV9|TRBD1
CASSKQGLLAGYTF
TGTGCCAGCAGCAAACAGGGGCTGTTGGCTGGCTACACCTTC
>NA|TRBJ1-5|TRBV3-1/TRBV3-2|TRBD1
CASSQGPQGNQPQHF
TGTGCCAGCAGCCAAGGTCCACAGGGGAATCAGCCCCAGCATTTT
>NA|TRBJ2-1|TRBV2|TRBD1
CASSNLRDRGNEQFF
TGTGCCAGCAGTAACCTCCGGGACAGGGGCAATGAGCAGTTCTTC
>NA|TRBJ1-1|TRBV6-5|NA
CASRGGRAGSEAFF
TGTGCCAGCAGGGGAGGCAGGGCAGGGTCTGAAGCTTTCTTT
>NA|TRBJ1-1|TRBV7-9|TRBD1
CASSPPRTGGTEAFF
TGTGCCAGCAGCCCACCCCGGACAGGAGGCACTGAAGCTTTCTTT
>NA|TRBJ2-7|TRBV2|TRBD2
CASTGGLAGREQYF
TGTGCCAGCACAGGCGGCCTAGCGGGGCGCGAGCAGTACTTC
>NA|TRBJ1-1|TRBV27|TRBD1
CASSSGTANTEAFF
TGTGCCAGCAGCTCCGGGACAGCGAACACTGAAGCTTTCTTT
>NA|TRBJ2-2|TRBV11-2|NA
CASSLGPIINAGELFF
TGTGCCAGCAGCTTAGGCCCTATTATCAACGCCGGGGAGCTGTTTTTT
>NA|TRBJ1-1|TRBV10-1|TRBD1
CASSLGQGATEAFF
TGCGCCAGCAGCCTTGGACAGGGGGCGACTGAAGCTTTCTTT
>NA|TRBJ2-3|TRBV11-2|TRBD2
CASSPQGGGTTDTQYF
TGTGCCAGCAGCCCCCAGGGCGGGGGGACTACAGATACGCAGTATTTT
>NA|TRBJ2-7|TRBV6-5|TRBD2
CASRLYGTRSYEQYF
TGTGCCAGCAGGCTATACGGGACTAGGTCCTACGAGCAGTACTTC
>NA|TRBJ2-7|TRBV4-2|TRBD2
CASSPWTSGGAGEQYF
TGTGCCAGCAGCCCTTGGACTAGCGGGGGGGCGGGGGAGCAGTACTTC
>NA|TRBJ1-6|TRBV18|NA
CASSQNRDNSPLHF
TGTGCCAGCTCACAAAACAGGGACAATTCACCCCTCCACTTT
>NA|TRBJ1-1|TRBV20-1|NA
CSASEFTEAFF
TGCAGTGCTAGCGAGTTCACTGAAGCTTTCTTT
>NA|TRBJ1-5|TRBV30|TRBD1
CAWSGTGNQPQHF
TGTGCCTGGAGTGGGACAGGGAACCAGCCCCAGCATTTT
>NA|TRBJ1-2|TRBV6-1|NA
CASSASPRGGTNYGYTF
TGTGCCAGCAGTGCCTCTCCCCGCGGGGGGACTAACTATGGCTACACCTTC
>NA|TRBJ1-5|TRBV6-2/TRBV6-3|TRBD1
CASSLPGQGAQPQHF
TGTGCCAGCAGCTTACCGGGACAGGGGGCTCAGCCCCAGCATTTT
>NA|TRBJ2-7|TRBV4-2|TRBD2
CASSQASGLGSSEQYF
TGTGCCAGCAGCCAAGCTAGCGGGTTAGGTTCTTCCGAGCAGTACTTC
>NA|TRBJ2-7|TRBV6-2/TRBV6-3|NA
CASSETTTASPGEQYF
TGTGCCAGCAGCGAAACGACGACAGCCTCGCCGGGTGAGCAGTACTTC
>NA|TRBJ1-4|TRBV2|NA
CASSGTQRNEKLFF
TGTGCCAGCAGTGGGACACAACGTAATGAAAAACTGTTTTTT
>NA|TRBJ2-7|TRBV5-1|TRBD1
CASSGGQGSYEQYF
TGCGCCAGCAGCGGGGGACAGGGGTCCTACGAGCAGTACTTC
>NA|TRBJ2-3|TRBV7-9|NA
CASSLLLGEFRGRADTQYF
TGTGCCAGCAGCTTATTGCTAGGGGAATTCAGGGGCCGGGCAGATACGCAGTATTTT
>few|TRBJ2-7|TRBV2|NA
CASRADRTIPEGYF
TGTGCCAGCAGGGCGGACAGAACTATTCCAGAGGGGTACTTC
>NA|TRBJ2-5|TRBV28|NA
CASSYGETQYF
TGTGCCAGCAGTTACGGAGAGACCCAGTACTTC